This T cell receptor (beta chain) comes out of a study of blood T cell repertoires in COVID-19. Study in general: Specimens from acute and convalescent COVID-19 originated in the United States, Italy and Spain. Sample material is recorded as cDNA or gDNA derived from T cells, B-cell-depleted T cells, or PBMCs.

In the original processing: Amplification of reference gene primers was used by the study to estimate nucleated cell counts. Measured with immunoSEQ multiplex PCR; TCRdb has only the in-frame clones, and not every one. V, J and clone size derive from that table, while D and trimming were established from the DNA sequence. The sample yields roughly 410,000 clones, roughly 90% seen once. This CDR3 contains 14 residues. CDR1 and CDR2 (germline): SGHTA, FQGNSA. Trimming cost V 2 bases and J 5 bases; bases outside gene matches: 4. The sequencing input was peripheral blood. The chain has TRBV7-2 and TRBJ2-3, with 7 bases aligning to TRBD1. The source is a man aged 35 to 55 with acute or convalescent COVID-19. The CDR3 is CASSLRSGGDTQYF. CDR3 DNA: TGTGCCAGCAGCTTAAGGTCAGGGGGAGATACGCAGTATTTT.